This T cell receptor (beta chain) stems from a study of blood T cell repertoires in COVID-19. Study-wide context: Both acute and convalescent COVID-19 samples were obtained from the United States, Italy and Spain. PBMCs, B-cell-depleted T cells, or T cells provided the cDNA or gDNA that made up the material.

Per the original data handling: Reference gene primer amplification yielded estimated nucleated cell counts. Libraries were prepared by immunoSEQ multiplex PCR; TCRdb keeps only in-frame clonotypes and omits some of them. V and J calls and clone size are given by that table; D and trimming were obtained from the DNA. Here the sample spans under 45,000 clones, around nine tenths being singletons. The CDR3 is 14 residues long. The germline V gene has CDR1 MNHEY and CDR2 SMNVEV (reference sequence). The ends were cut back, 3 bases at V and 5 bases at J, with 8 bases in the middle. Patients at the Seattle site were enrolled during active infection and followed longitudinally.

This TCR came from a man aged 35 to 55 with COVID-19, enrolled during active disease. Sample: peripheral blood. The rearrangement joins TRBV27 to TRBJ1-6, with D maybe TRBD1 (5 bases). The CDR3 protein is CASSFRGDNSPLHF. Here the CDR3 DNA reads TGTGCCAGCAGTTTCCGGGGGGATAATTCACCCCTCCACTTT.